This TCR beta chain was identified during a study of blood T cell repertoires in COVID-19. Study details: COVID-19 samples from acute and convalescent phases originated in the United States, Italy and Spain.

Only in-frame clones appear in the TCRdb table, and some are missing; sequencing was by immunoSEQ multiplex PCR. Among 45,000 or so clones listed, about nine tenths were seen once. CDR1 and CDR2 from the germline V gene are SSHAT and FNYEAQ (reference sequence). This CDR3 comprises 15 residues. Worth noting for this clone: A junction boundary mismatches the germline segment, possibly from a read error.

The sequenced sample consisted of peripheral blood. The chain recombines TRBV7-7 with TRBJ2-2, with D perhaps TRBD1 (5 bases). The source is a woman of 80 years or more in a cohort sampled during active or convalescent COVID-19. DNA of the CDR3: TGTGCTAGCAGCTGGGGCGCTCCGAACACCGGGGAGCTGTTTTTT. As protein: CASSWGAPNTGELFF.